These 24 T cell receptor beta chains were sequenced from one sample in a study of blood T cell repertoires in COVID-19 (dated by TCRdb to between 2020 and 2021). Preparation of the library involved the immunoSEQ multiplex PCR assay. Drawn from immuneACCESS, this table holds only the in-frame rearrangements with V and J called that TCRdb kept. Clones are partly lost; checked studies trace under half to an unresolved V gene and leave the rest unexplained. This sample has roughly 100,000 clones in its table, and over 65% of those were observed once. 4% to 5.5% of the sample is in the top ten clones. Sequencing used peripheral blood. The origin of the receptors is a human donor in a cohort sampled during active COVID-19.

The chain recombines TRBV29-1 with TRBJ2-7; TRBD1 matches at 9 bases. V was clipped by 5 bases and J by 10 bases; unmatched bases: 6. Germline V gene lookup returns CDR1 SQVTM and CDR2 ANQGSEA. The CDR3 totals 11 residues. CDR3 DNA sequence: TGCAGCGTTAGGACAGGGGCCGAACAGTACTTC. It yields the protein CSVRTGAEQYF.

The chain joins TRBV25-1 to TRBJ2-3, with D perhaps matching TRBD2 (5 bases). This CDR3 comprises 16 residues. Per the germline V gene, CDR1 is MGHDK and CDR2 is SYGVNS. Deletions cut 4 bases from V and 4 bases from J, with 18 bases between. CDR3 DNA sequence: TGTGCCAGCAGTGGCCAGGACTGGATAAGCCCAGATACGCAGTATTTT. Translated, it gives CASSGQDWISPDTQYF.

The V gene is TRBV5-8, the J gene TRBJ2-2; 7 bases are a match to TRBD1. CDR1 and CDR2 from the germline V gene are SGHTS and YDEGEE. V lost 4 bases to trimming and J lost 0 bases; unmatched junction nucleotides: 3. The CDR3 is made up of 15 amino acids. The CDR3 protein is CASSRTGANTGELFF. For the CDR3, the DNA is TGTGCCAGCAGCAGAACAGGGGCGAACACCGGGGAGCTGTTTTTT.

The chain employs TRBV28 and TRBJ2-1; D gene uncertain. Trimming removed 7 bases at V and 7 bases at J, with 14 bases between. The CDR3 covers 13 residues. From germline, CDR1 is MDHEN and CDR2 SYDVKM. The CDR3 sequence is CASTLLARNEQFF. DNA of the CDR3: TGTGCCAGCACCCTACTTGCCCGTAATGAGCAGTTCTTC.

The chain couples TRBV5-6 to TRBJ2-7, with D possibly matching TRBD1 (5 bases). Trimming removed 4 bases at V and 2 bases at J, with 13 bases between. Germline V gene data show CDR1 as SGHDT and CDR2 as YYEEEE. The length of the CDR3 is 14 residues. The CDR3 sequence: CASSPLGATYEQYF. Here the CDR3 DNA reads TGTGCCAGCAGCCCCCTTGGGGCTACCTACGAGCAGTACTTC.

This chain links TRBV6-5 with TRBJ2-2; 8 bases fit TRBD2. This CDR3 spans 16 amino acids. Germline V gene data show CDR1 as MNHEY and CDR2 as SVGAGI. J lost 4 bases, V lost 4 bases, and 8 bases had no gene match. CDR3 DNA sequence: TGTGCCAGCAGTTCGACCGGGACTAGGGCCACCGGGGAGCTGTTTTTT. It yields the protein CASSSTGTRATGELFF.

There are a few counts of this clone. This chain connects TRBV7-9 to TRBJ2-3, with 8 bases aligning to TRBD2. The CDR3 contains 15 residues. Germline lookup yields CDR1 SEHNR and CDR2 FQNEAQ (reference sequence). The ends lost 6 bases at V and 2 bases at J; junction bases unmatched: 7. The CDR3: CASSFGGDPTDTQYF. CDR3 bases: TGTGCCAGCAGTTTCGGGGGGGACCCCACAGATACGCAGTATTTT.

This clone was counted once. This rearrangement joins TRBV11-2 to TRBJ1-1; TRBD1 is a possible D gene (5 bases). The CDR3 is 16 residues long. The V and J ends lost 5 bases and 0 bases respectively, with 16 bases between them. Germline V gene sequence: CDR1 SGHAT, CDR2 FQNNGV. The CDR3 DNA follows: TGTGCCAGCAGCCCAGGGCAGGGATCCATGAACACTGAAGCTTTCTTT. Translation: CASSPGQGSMNTEAFF. The whole variable domain, remainder taken from reference TRBV11-2 and TRBJ1-1, is EAGVAQSPRYKIIEKRQSVAFWCNPISGHATLYWYQQILGQGPKLLIQFQNNGVVDDSQLPKDRFSAERLKGVDSTLKIQPAKLEDSAVYLCASSPGQGSMNTEAFFGQGTRLTVV.

The chain employs TRBV3-1 (or the pseudogene TRBV3-2) and TRBJ1-2, with D tentatively TRBD1 (6 bases). CDR1 and CDR2 from the germline V gene are LGHDT and YNNKEL (reference sequence). This CDR3 is built from 13 residues. Trimming removed 3 bases from V and 11 bases from J, with 16 bases in between. The CDR3, as DNA: TGTGCCAGCAGCCAGGAATTCCGGACAGCTTACACCTTC. Protein product: CASSQEFRTAYTF.

This clone was counted once. The chain has TRBV7-2 and TRBJ2-5, with TRBD2 matching 8 bases. The V segment lost 6 bases and the J segment 5 bases; nucleotides outside the gene matches: 11. The CDR3 covers 15 residues. Germline assignment: CDR1 SGHTA and CDR2 FQGNSA. CDR3 sequence: CASSGSPGGGETQYF. The CDR3 DNA follows: TGTGCCAGCAGTGGGAGCCCCGGGGGGGGTGAGACCCAGTACTTC. The full variable domain, completed using reference TRBV7-2 and TRBJ2-5, is GAGVSQSPSNKVTEKGKDVELRCDPISGHTALYWYRQSLGQGLEFLIYFQGNSAPDKSGLPSDRFSAERTGGSVSTLTIQRTQQEDSAVYLCASSGSPGGGETQYFGPGTRLLVL.

The chain has TRBV7-2 and TRBJ1-2; TRBD1 matches at 8 bases. CDR1 and CDR2 from the germline V gene are SGHTA and FQGNSA. CDR3 length: 13 amino acids. V was pared by 4 bases and J by 3 bases, with 1 base of the junction left unmatched. The CDR3 coding sequence is TGTGCCAGCAGCTCGGGACAGGACTATGGCTACACCTTC. Residues: CASSSGQDYGYTF. Full variable domain (missing parts from reference TRBV7-2 and TRBJ1-2): GAGVSQSPSNKVTEKGKDVELRCDPISGHTALYWYRQSLGQGLEFLIYFQGNSAPDKSGLPSDRFSAERTGGSVSTLTIQRTQQEDSAVYLCASSSGQDYGYTFGSGTRLTVV.

The chain carries TRBV24-1 and TRBJ2-3; D unclear. The germline CDR1 and CDR2 sequences are KGHDR and SFDVKD. CDR3 length: 15 residues. V was cut by 3 bases and J by 3 bases, with 12 bases left in between. Written as DNA, the CDR3 is TGTGCCACCAGTGATCCGGGTCGAGAAACAGATACGCAGTATTTT. Translated, it gives CATSDPGRETDTQYF.

The DNA of the CDR3 is TGTGCCAGCAGCTTGGGTTTGGGGAGCACCGGGGAGCTGTTTTTT. Protein product: CASSLGLGSTGELFF. This chain links TRBV5-6 with TRBJ2-2; D is possibly TRBD2 (5 bases). The CDR3 contains 15 residues. From germline, CDR1 is SGHDT and CDR2 YYEEEE. The V end lost 0 bases, the J end lost 4 bases, and 10 bases lay between the germline ends. Looking up the rest from reference TRBV5-6 and TRBJ2-2 gives the full variable domain: DAGVTQSPTHLIKTRGQQVTLRCSPKSGHDTVSWYQQALGQGPQFIFQYYEEEERQRGNFPDRFSGHQFPNYSSELNVNALLLGDSALYLCASSLGLGSTGELFFGEGSRLTVL.

V and J are TRBV7-3 and TRBJ2-4, with TRBD2 matching 9 bases. The CDR3 runs 14 residues. Unmatched junction bases numbered 7, after V lost 5 bases and J lost 8 bases. Germline V gives CDR1 SGHTA, CDR2 FQGTGA. The CDR3 loop reads CASSPRGGGDIQYF. The DNA of the CDR3 is TGTGCCAGCAGCCCGCGGGGGGGAGGAGACATTCAGTACTTC.

V and J are TRBV10-3 and TRBJ1-4; the D gene is possibly TRBD1 (6 bases). The length of the CDR3 is 13 residues. Trimming cost V 9 bases and J 7 bases, with 15 bases left between them. Germline V gives CDR1 ENHRY, CDR2 SYGVKD. The CDR3 is CAMALGAGEKLFF. The CDR3 DNA reads as TGTGCCATGGCATTGGGGGCTGGTGAAAAACTGTTTTTT.

This sequence joins TRBV2 and TRBJ1-2; D is uncertain. The germline V and J ends were trimmed by 4 bases and 1 base, with 10 bases remaining between them. From germline, CDR1 is SNHLY and CDR2 FYNNEI. This CDR3 region has 14 residues. The CDR3 here is CASSAAQVNYGYTF. CDR3 bases: TGTGCCAGCAGTGCAGCGCAGGTTAACTATGGCTACACCTTC. The whole variable domain, remainder taken from reference TRBV2 and TRBJ1-2, is EPEVTQTPSHQVTQMGQEVILRCVPISNHLYFYWYRQILGQKVEFLVSFYNNEISEKSEIFDDQFSVERPDGSNFTLKIRSTKLEDSAMYFCASSAAQVNYGYTFGSGTRLTVV.

V usage is TRBV18 and J usage is TRBJ2-3, with 8 bases aligning to TRBD2. The junction had 8 bases not matched to a gene; V was cut back by 3 bases and J by 3 bases. In germline, CDR1 is KGHSH, CDR2 LQKENI. The CDR3 contains 16 residues. CDR3 coding DNA: TGTGCCAGCTCACCTTTCGGCGGGGGGTCTACAGATACGCAGTATTTT. It is translated as CASSPFGGGSTDTQYF.

This chain connects TRBV7-2 to TRBJ2-7; maybe TRBD1 (5 bases). Germline CDR1 is SGHTA and CDR2 is FQGNSA. Deletions cut 3 bases from V and 0 bases from J, with 21 bases between. The CDR3 is made up of 18 amino acids. This chain's CDR3 is CASSLTGQGVYSSYEQYF. The CDR3 DNA sequence: TGTGCCAGCAGCTTGACCGGCCAGGGCGTTTATAGCTCCTACGAGCAGTACTTC.

V gene TRBV3-1 (or the pseudogene TRBV3-2) combines with J gene TRBJ2-1; D gene unclear. This CDR3 spans 16 amino acids. Per germline, CDR1 LGHDT and CDR2 YNNKEL (reference sequence). Trimming cost V 0 bases and J 0 bases, with 9 bases left between them. The CDR3 nucleotides read TGTGCCAGCAGCCAAGATCCCCACAGCTCCTACAATGAGCAGTTCTTC. Its translation: CASSQDPHSSYNEQFF.

Only one count was recorded for this clone. V and J are TRBV5-5 and TRBJ1-5; D call uncertain. CDR1 and CDR2 from the germline V gene are SGHKS and YYEKEE (reference sequence). The CDR3 sequence is 14 residues long. Trimming stripped 4 bases from V and 0 bases from J, with 8 bases between. The CDR3 loop is CASSEGSSNQPQHF. CDR3 DNA sequence: TGTGCCAGCAGCGAGGGTAGTAGCAATCAGCCCCAGCATTTT. The full variable domain, with the rest looked up from reference TRBV5-5 and TRBJ1-5, is DAGVTQSPTHLIKTRGQQVTLRCSPISGHKSVSWYQQVLGQGPQFIFQYYEKEERGRGNFPDRFSARQFPNYSSELNVNALLLGDSALYLCASSEGSSNQPQHFGDGTRLSIL.

The V gene is TRBV6-1, the J gene TRBJ1-2, with 7 nucleotides matching TRBD1. Trimming removed 2 bases from V and 3 bases from J; junction bases left unmatched: 18. The CDR3 spans 19 residues. Per germline, CDR1 MNHNS and CDR2 SASEGT. The CDR3 region has the DNA TGTGCCAGCAGTGAACAGGATTCTCGCTGGGACAGACTGCACTATGGCTACACCTTC. Protein product: CASSEQDSRWDRLHYGYTF.

V usage is TRBV18 and J usage is TRBJ2-7; TRBD2 matches at 7 bases. This CDR3 is built from 13 residues. Germline CDR1 KGHSH, CDR2 LQKENI. Unmatched junction bases numbered 4, after V lost 2 bases and J lost 6 bases. The CDR3 nucleotides are TGTGCCAGCTCACCAGGGGGACTACGCGAGCAGTACTTC. Translating it yields CASSPGGLREQYF. The full variable domain, completed using reference TRBV18 and TRBJ2-7, is NAGVMQNPRHLVRRRGQEARLRCSPMKGHSHVYWYRQLPEEGLKFMVYLQKENIIDESGMPKERFSAEFPKEGPSILRIQQVVRGDSAAYFCASSPGGLREQYFGPGTRLTVT.

A single count supports this clone. V is TRBV5-8 and J is TRBJ1-2; D is possibly TRBD1 (6 bases). The V gene's germline CDR1 is SGHTS and CDR2 YDEGEE. This CDR3 spans 15 amino acids. V lost 4 bases to trimming and J lost 1 base, with 14 bases between them. The CDR3 loop is CASSLGQLNNYGYTF. The CDR3 coding sequence is TGTGCCAGCAGCCTAGGACAGCTGAATAACTATGGCTACACCTTC.

The chain employs TRBV5-1 and TRBJ2-1; a weak D match, TRBD1 (6 bases). Germline V CDR1 and CDR2: SGHRS, YFSETQ. The CDR3 spans 16 residues. The V and J ends lost 0 bases and 4 bases respectively, with 14 bases between them. The CDR3 DNA reads TGCGCCAGCAGCTTGGATCCCCGGGGACAATACAATGAGCAGTTCTTC. Encoded protein: CASSLDPRGQYNEQFF.